This TCR beta chain appears in the sequencing data of a study of cytomegalovirus exposure and HLA in healthy donors. Study observations and caveats: Overall, some 160 TCR beta chains were annotated as cytomegalovirus-associated. From TCR beta sequences, most subjects' HLA-A and HLA-B alleles were reportedly predicted accurately.

This clone was detected only a few times. Its specificity is not known. 60 Vbeta and 13 Jbeta primers were used in PCR. Assay used: immunoSEQ multiplex PCR; TCRdb lists only in-frame clones, some missing. The sample includes about 210,000 clones, roughly 87% of them seen just once. Specimen: PBMCs. The sequence was obtained from a man between 35 and 55 years old in good health and CMV-seropositive.

The CDR3 DNA reads as TGTGCCAGCAGTTTCAATTTAGGAAGGGGAGGACAAGAGACCCAGTACTTC. It is translated as CASSFNLGRGGQETQYF. The V call is TRBV7-9, the J call TRBJ2-5, with TRBD2 as a possible D gene (6 bases). This CDR3 has 17 residues. Between the trimmed V and J ends, which lost 6 bases and 2 bases, there was a span of 22 bases. CDR1 SEHNR and CDR2 FQNEAQ come from the germline V gene (reference sequence).